This paragraph reports one T cell receptor beta chain. Its target is unknown. This record belongs to a study of cytomegalovirus exposure and HLA in healthy donors. Study-level findings and limits: As was reported, the classifier diagnosed cytomegalovirus status with high specificity and sensitivity.

This PCR relied on a set of 60 Vbeta primers and 13 Jbeta primers. Generated by immunoSEQ multiplex PCR, the TCRdb table keeps only in-frame clones and is missing some. The table records some 170,000 clones, more than 70% of them present only once. Sample: PBMCs. This clonotype was sampled from a man in his sixties in good health and CMV-seronegative.

CDR3 loop: CSATGRRANTIYF. CDR3 in DNA: TGCAGCGCCACCGGGAGACGGGCAAACACCATATATTTT. The rearrangement joins TRBV29-1 to TRBJ1-3; D gene ambiguous. The ends were cut back, 7 bases at V and 6 bases at J, with 16 bases in the middle. CDR3 size: 13 residues. CDR1 and CDR2 from the germline V gene are SQVTM and ANQGSEA.